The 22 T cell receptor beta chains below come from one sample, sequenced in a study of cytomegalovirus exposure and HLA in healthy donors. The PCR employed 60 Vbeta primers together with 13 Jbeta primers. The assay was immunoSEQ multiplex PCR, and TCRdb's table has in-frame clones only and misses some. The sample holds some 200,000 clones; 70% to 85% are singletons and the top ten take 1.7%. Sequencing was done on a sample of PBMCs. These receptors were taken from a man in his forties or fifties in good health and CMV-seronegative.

The CDR3 is CASSLLRTYNEQFF. CDR3 coding DNA: TGTGCCAGCAGTTTACTGAGGACCTACAATGAGCAGTTCTTC. V is TRBV28 and J is TRBJ2-1; D call uncertain. V dropped 2 bases and J dropped 2 bases, with 7 bases sitting between them. This CDR3 has 14 residues. Germline assignment: CDR1 MDHEN and CDR2 SYDVKM.

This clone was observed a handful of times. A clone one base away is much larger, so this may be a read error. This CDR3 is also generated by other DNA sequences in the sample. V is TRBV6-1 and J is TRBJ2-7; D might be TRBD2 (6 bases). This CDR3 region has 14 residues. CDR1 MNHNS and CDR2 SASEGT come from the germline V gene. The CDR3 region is CASSEAGGSYEQYF. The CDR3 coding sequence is TGTGCCAGCAGTGAAGCGGGAGGTTCCTACGAGCAGTATTTC.

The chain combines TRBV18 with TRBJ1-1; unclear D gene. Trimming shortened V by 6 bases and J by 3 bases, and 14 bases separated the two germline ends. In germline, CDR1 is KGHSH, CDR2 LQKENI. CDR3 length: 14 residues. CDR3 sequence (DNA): TGTGCCAGCTCGAAGATTCTCCGGGACACTGAAGCTTTCTTT. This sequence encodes CASSKILRDTEAFF.

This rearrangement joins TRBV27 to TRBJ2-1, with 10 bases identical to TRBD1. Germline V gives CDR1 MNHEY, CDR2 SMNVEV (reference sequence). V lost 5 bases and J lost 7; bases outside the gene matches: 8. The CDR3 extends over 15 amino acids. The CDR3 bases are TGTGCCAGCAGTCTCGACAGGGGGCGAGGAAATGAGCAGTTCTTC. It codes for CASSLDRGRGNEQFF.

CDR3 region: CASSSNDWNTEAFF. CDR3 sequence (DNA): TGCGCCAGCAGCTCGAACGACTGGAACACTGAAGCTTTCTTT. V and J are TRBV5-1 and TRBJ1-1; D not certain. The CDR3 extends over 14 amino acids. Germline CDR1 and CDR2: SGHRS and YFSETQ. Trimming removed 3 bases from V and 1 base from J, with 10 bases in between.

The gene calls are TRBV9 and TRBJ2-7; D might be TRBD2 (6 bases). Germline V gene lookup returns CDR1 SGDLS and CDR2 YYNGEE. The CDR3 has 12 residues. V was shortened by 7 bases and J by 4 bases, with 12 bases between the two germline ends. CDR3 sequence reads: CASGGGTYEQYF. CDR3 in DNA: TGTGCCAGCGGTGGCGGGACTTACGAGCAGTACTTC.

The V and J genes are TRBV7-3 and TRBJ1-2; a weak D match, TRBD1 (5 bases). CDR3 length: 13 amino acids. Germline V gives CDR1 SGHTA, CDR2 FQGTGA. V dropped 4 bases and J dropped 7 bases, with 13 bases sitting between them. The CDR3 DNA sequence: TGTGCCAGCAGCTCCACAGGTGTTGGTGGCTACACCTTC. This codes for CASSSTGVGGYTF.

CDR3 sequence (DNA): TGTGCCAGCAGAGCAGGGGGGTTCAATGAGCAGTTCTTC. Protein product: CASRAGGFNEQFF. V is TRBV5-6 and J is TRBJ2-1; D perhaps matches TRBD1 (7 bases). The CDR3 is 13 residues long. V was shortened by 5 bases and J by 6 bases, with 12 bases between the two germline ends. Germline V gene lookup returns CDR1 SGHDT and CDR2 YYEEEE.

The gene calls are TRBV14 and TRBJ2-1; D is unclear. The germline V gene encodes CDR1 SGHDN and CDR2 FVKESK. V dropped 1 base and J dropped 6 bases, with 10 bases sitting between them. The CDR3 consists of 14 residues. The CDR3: CASSQARLSNEQFF. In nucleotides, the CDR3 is TGTGCCAGCAGCCAAGCTAGACTCTCCAATGAGCAGTTCTTC.

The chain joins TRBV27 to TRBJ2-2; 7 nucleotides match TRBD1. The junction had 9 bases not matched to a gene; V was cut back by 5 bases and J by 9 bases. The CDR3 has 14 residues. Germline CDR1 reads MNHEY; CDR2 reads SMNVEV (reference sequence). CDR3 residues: CASSNRGEGRELFF. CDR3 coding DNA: TGTGCCAGCAGTAACAGGGGAGAAGGCCGGGAGCTGTTTTTT.

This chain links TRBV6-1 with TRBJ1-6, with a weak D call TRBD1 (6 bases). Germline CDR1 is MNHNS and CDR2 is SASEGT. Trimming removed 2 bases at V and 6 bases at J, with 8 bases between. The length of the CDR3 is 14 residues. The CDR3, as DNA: TGTGCCAGCAGTGAACAGGGGAGTAATTCACCCCTCCACTTT. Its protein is CASSEQGSNSPLHF.

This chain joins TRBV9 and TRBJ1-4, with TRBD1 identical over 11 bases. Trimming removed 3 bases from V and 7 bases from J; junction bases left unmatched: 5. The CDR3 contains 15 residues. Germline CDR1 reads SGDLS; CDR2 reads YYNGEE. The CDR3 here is CASSASGTGGEKLFF. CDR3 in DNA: TGTGCCAGCAGCGCGTCCGGGACAGGGGGTGAAAAACTGTTTTTT.

The CDR3 bases are TGTGCCAGCAGCGGTATTTACAGGGGACTTTCCTACGAGCAGTACTTC. This translates into CASSGIYRGLSYEQYF. This chain connects TRBV9 to TRBJ2-7; D perhaps matches TRBD1 (7 bases). The CDR3 consists of 16 residues. V shed 3 bases and J shed 1 base, with 17 bases lying between them. CDR1 is SGDLS, CDR2 YYNGEE, per germline.

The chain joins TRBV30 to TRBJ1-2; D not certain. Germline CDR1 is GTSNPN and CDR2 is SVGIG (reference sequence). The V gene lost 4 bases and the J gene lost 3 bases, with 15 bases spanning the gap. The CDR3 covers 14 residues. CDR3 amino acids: CAWTARTVDYGYTF. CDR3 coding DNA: TGTGCCTGGACAGCCCGGACTGTCGACTATGGCTACACCTTC.

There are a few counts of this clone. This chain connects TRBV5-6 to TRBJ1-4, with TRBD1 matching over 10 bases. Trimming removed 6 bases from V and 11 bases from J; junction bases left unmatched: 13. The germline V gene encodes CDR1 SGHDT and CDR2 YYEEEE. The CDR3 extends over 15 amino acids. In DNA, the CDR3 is TGTGCCAGCAACCTCTGGGGACAGGGGTTTTTGAAACTGTTTTTT. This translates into CASNLWGQGFLKLFF.

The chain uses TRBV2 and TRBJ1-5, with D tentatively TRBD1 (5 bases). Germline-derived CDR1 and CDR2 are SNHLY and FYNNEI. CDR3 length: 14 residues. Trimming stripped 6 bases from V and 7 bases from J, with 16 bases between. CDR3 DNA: TGTGCCAGCAGAGACGGGGGGTCTAGGCAGCCCCAGCATTTT. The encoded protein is CASRDGGSRQPQHF.

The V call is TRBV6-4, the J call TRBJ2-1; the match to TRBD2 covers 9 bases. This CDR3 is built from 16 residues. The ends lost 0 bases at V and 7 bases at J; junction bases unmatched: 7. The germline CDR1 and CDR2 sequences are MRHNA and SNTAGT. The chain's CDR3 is CASSDSRREGQNEQFF. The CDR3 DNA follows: TGTGCCAGCAGTGACTCTAGGCGGGAGGGCCAAAATGAGCAGTTCTTC.

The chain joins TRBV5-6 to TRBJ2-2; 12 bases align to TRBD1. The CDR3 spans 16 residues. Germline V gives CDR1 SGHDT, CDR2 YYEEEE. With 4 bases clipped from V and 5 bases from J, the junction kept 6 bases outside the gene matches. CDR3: CASSRRDRGRTGELFF. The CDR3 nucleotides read TGTGCCAGCAGCCGGAGGGACAGGGGGCGGACCGGGGAGCTGTTTTTT.

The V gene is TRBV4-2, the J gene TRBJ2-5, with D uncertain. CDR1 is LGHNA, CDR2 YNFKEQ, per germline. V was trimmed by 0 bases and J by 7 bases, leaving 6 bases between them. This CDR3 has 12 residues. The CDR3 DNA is TGTGCCAGCAGCCAAGACGCCGGGACCCAGTACTTC. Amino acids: CASSQDAGTQYF.

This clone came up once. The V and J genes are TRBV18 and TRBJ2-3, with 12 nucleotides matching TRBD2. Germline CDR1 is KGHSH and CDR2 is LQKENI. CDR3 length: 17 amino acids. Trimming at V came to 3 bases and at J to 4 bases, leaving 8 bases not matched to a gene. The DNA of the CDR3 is TGTGCCAGCTCACCGCCGGGACTAGCGGGTGGGGCAGATACGCAGTATTTT. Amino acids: CASSPPGLAGGADTQYF.

The CDR3 DNA sequence: TGCGCCAGCAGCCAATCACCAGCCTACGAGCAGTACTTC. Translated: CASSQSPAYEQYF. The J gene is TRBJ2-7, the V gene TRBV4-1; D remains ambiguous. Germline CDR1 is MGHRA and CDR2 is YSYEKL. Deletions cut 2 bases from V and 2 bases from J, with 7 bases between. The CDR3 has 13 amino acids.

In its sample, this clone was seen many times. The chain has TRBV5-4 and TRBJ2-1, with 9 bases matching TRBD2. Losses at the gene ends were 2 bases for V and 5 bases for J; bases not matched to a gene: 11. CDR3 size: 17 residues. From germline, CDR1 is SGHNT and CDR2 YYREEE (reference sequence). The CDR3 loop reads CASSFRRGIAGDNEQFF. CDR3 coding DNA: TGTGCCAGCAGCTTCCGCCGGGGAATAGCGGGAGACAATGAGCAGTTCTTC.